The present T cell receptor (beta chain) was sequenced within a study of siplizumab effects on memory and regulatory T cells. Study-wide results and caveats: Siplizumab brought about a significant reduction in alloreactive sequences traceable to unstimulated CD4+ memory cells. Researchers did not confirm the suppressive function of proliferating Tregs from siplizumab cultures.

The CDR3 is 14 amino acids. V was cut by 4 bases and J by 0 bases, with 10 bases left in between. CDR1 and CDR2 (germline): SGHTS, YDEGEE. This clone was picked up one time. Its antigen is as yet unknown. Profiling relied on immunoSEQ multiplex PCR, and the TCRdb table lists in-frame clones only, not all of them. This sample carries 100,000 or so clones, approximately 92% of them seen once, and the ten largest clones take around 2.7%. This TCR was recovered from a human donor in good health. Some clones in this sample may be carry-over from other donors' samples. The gene calls are TRBV5-8 and TRBJ1-1; weak D call: TRBD1 (5 bases). Sequencing was performed on CD4+ T cells sorted from blood. The CDR3: CASSPGFMNTEAFF. In DNA form, the CDR3 reads TGTGCCAGCAGCCCAGGGTTTATGAACACTGAAGCTTTCTTT.